A selection of T cell receptor beta chains follows, all from one sample in a study of T-cell memory formation after mild COVID-19. One entry per CDR3 protein results from TCRdb running MiXCR on the 5' RACE reads. Of fewer than 450,000 distinct CDR3 sequences listed, around 24% are singletons. Material for sequencing was PBMCs or a T cell subset sorted from them (not recorded which). The receptors derive from an adult woman who had mild COVID-19 (a few samples of this study predate the infection). Cell type and time point are not known. Both conserved end residues are part of each CDR3.

j_gene: TRBJ2-1
v_gene: TRBV10-3
CDR3aa: CAISVLQGVSYNEQFF

j_gene: TRBJ1-2
v_gene: TRBV3-1
CDR3aa: CASSRWTGEGYTF

j_gene: TRBJ2-1
v_gene: TRBV7-6
CDR3aa: CASSSVSYNEQFF

j_gene: TRBJ2-3
v_gene: TRBV3-1
CDR3aa: CASSQLGPDTQYF

j_gene: TRBJ2-3
v_gene: TRBV24-1
CDR3aa: CATSSWGGDTQYF

j_gene: TRBJ1-3
v_gene: TRBV10-3
CDR3aa: CAISRDAPNTGNTIYF

j_gene: TRBJ2-2
v_gene: TRBV6-5
CDR3aa: CASSPTGINTGELFF

j_gene: TRBJ2-1
v_gene: TRBV19
CDR3aa: CASSMSGRSSYNEQFF

j_gene: TRBJ2-1
v_gene: TRBV5-6
CDR3aa: CASSFMTSGGSEQFF

j_gene: TRBJ2-7
v_gene: TRBV29-1
CDR3aa: CSVGDGTSGYLGAYEQYF

j_gene: TRBJ2-3
v_gene: TRBV12-3/TRBV12-4
CDR3aa: CASRMVNTDTQYF

j_gene: TRBJ1-4
v_gene: TRBV5-1
CDR3aa: CASSIGTTTNEKLFF